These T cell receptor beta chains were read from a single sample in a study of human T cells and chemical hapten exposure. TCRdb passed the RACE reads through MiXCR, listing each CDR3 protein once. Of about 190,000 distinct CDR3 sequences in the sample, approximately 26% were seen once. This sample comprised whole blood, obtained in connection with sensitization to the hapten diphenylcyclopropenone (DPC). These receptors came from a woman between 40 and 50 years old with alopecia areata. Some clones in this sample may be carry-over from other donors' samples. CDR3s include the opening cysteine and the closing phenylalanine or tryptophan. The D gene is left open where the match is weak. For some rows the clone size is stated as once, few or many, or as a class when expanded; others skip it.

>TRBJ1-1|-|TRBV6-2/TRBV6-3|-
CASSPPRGEGGRAFF
TGTGCCAGCAGTCCCCCCCGAGGGGAGGGCGGGAGAGCTTTCTTT
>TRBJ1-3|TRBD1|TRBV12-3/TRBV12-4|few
CASSGTGIFSSGNTIYF
TGTGCCAGTTCCGGGACAGGGATTTTTAGCTCTGGAAACACCATATATTTT
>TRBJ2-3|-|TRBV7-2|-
CASSLVWRSDTQYF
TGTGCCAGCAGCTTAGTTTGGCGGTCAGATACGCAGTATTTT
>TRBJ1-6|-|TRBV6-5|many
CASSYTGGDNSPLHF
TGTGCCAGCAGTTACACCGGAGGGGATAATTCACCCCTCCACTTT
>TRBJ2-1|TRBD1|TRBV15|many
CATSRDRGSSYNEQFF
TGTGCCACCAGCAGGGACAGGGGTAGCTCCTACAATGAGCAGTTCTTC
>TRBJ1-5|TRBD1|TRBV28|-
CASSFVGQDHSNQPQHF
TGTGCCAGCAGTTTTGTTGGACAGGACCATAGCAATCAGCCCCAGCATTTT
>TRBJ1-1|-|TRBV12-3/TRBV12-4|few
CASSYQGYTEAFF
TGTGCCAGCAGTTATCAGGGGTACACTGAAGCTTTCTTT
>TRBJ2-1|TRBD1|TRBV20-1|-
CSANPGQGSNEQFF
TGCAGTGCTAACCCGGGACAGGGTTCTAATGAGCAGTTCTTC
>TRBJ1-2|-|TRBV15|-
CATSRDRGGGGYTF
TGTGCCACCAGCAGAGACAGGGGAGGGGGAGGCTACACCTTC
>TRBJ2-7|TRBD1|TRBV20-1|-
CSAKGQTLSYEQYF
TGCAGTGCAAAGGGACAGACCCTTTCCTACGAGCAGTACTTC
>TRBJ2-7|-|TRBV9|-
CASSVREGSYEQYF
TGTGCCAGCAGCGTAAGGGAAGGGTCCTACGAGCAGTACTTC
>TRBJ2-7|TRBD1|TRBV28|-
CASSLQDRIKNEQYF
TGTGCCAGCAGTTTACAGGACAGGATAAAAAACGAGCAGTACTTC
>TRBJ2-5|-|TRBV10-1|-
CASSEGGRGQETQYF
TGCGCCAGCAGTGAAGGTGGGAGAGGCCAAGAGACCCAGTACTTC
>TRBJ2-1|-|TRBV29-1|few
CSVEGSNTRDEQFF
TGCAGCGTTGAGGGGAGTAACACGCGCGATGAGCAGTTCTTC
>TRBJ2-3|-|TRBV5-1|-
CASSFAETDTQYF
TGCGCCAGCAGCTTTGCCGAGACAGATACGCAGTATTTT
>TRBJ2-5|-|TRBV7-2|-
CASSPQRETQYF
TGTGCCAGCAGCCCACAGAGGGAGACCCAGTACTTC
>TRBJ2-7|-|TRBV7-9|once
CASSLGLNDEQYF
TGTGCCAGCAGCTTAGGGCTAAACGACGAGCAGTACTTC
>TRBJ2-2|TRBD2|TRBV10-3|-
CAISGTLRGTSVHTGELFF
TGTGCCATCAGTGGTACCCTGAGGGGGACTAGCGTTCACACCGGGGAGCTGTTTTTT
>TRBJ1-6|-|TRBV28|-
CASSLMGATMVVSPLHF
TGTGCCAGCAGTCTTATGGGGGCGACCATGGTAGTCTCACCCCTCCACTTT
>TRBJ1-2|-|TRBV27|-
CASSFGREGGYTF
TGTGCCAGCAGTTTCGGCAGGGAAGGTGGCTACACCTTC
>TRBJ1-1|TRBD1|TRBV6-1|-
CASSDPTGPYSEAFF
TGTGCCAGCAGTGACCCGACAGGGCCTTACTCTGAAGCTTTCTTT
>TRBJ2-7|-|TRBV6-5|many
CASSYSKPTGEQYF
TGTGCCAGCAGTTACTCGAAACCTACAGGCGAGCAGTACTTC
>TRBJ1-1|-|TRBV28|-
CASIGWGMNTEAFF
TGTGCCAGCATTGGGTGGGGGATGAACACTGAAGCTTTCTTT
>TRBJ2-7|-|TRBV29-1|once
CSVLGPGHGPYEQYF
TGCAGCGTTCTCGGTCCGGGACACGGCCCCTACGAGCAGTACTTC
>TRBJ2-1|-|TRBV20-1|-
CSARVGGGGNEQFF
TGCAGTGCTAGAGTCGGCGGAGGGGGGAATGAGCAGTTCTTC
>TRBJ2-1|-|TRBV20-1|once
CSARVLAYNEQFF
TGCAGTGCTAGAGTACTAGCCTACAATGAGCAGTTCTTC
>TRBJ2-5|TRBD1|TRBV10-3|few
CAISAGTVETQYF
TGTGCCATCAGCGCTGGGACAGTAGAGACCCAGTACTTC
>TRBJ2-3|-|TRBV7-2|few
CASSLVVGASDTQYF
TGTGCCAGCAGCTTAGTGGTGGGGGCCAGTGATACGCAGTATTTT
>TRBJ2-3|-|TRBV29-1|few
CSVEAGKGTDTQYF
TGCAGCGTTGAGGCAGGGAAGGGCACAGATACGCAGTATTTT
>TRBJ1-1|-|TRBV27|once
CASSLAMGWRTEAFF
TGTGCCAGCAGTTTAGCAATGGGGTGGCGGACTGAAGCTTTCTTT
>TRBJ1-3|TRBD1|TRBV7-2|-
CASSSQGADGNTIYF
TGTGCCAGCAGCTCACAGGGGGCCGATGGAAACACCATATATTTT
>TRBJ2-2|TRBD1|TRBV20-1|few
CSASPGTGVHGELFF
TGCAGTGCTAGTCCGGGGACAGGGGTTCACGGGGAGCTGTTTTTT
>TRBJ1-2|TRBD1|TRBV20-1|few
CSAREQGAHLGYTF
TGCAGTGCTAGAGAACAGGGGGCACATCTTGGCTACACCTTC
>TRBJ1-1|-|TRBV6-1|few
CASSDWGAFF
TGTGCCAGCAGTGATTGGGGTGCTTTCTTT
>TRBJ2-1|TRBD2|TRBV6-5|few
CASPLGGRAETYNEQFF
TGTGCCAGCCCACTTGGCGGGAGGGCCGAAACCTACAATGAGCAGTTCTTC
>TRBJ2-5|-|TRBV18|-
CASSPPQPETQYF
TGTGCCAGCTCACCACCGCAGCCAGAGACCCAGTACTTC
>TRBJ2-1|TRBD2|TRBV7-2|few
CASSPIPGLNGEQFF
TGTGCCAGCAGCCCTATCCCGGGACTAAATGGTGAGCAGTTCTTC
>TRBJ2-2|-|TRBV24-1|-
CATSDEWTRGNTGELFF
TGTGCCACCAGTGATGAATGGACACGGGGGAACACCGGGGAGCTGTTTTTT
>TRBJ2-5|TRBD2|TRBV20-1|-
CSAALGLAGGLGQETQYF
TGCAGTGCTGCCTTGGGACTAGCGGGAGGTCTGGGCCAAGAGACCCAGTACTTC
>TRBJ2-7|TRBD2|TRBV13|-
CASSFYSGTAYEQYF
TGTGCCAGCAGCTTCTATAGCGGGACGGCCTACGAGCAGTACTTC
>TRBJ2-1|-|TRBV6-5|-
CASSVTASNEQFF
TGTGCCAGCAGTGTAACGGCGAGCAATGAGCAGTTCTTC
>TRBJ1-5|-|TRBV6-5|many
CASSLDRPSGQPQHF
TGTGCCAGCAGTTTAGACAGGCCTTCGGGGCAGCCCCAGCATTTT
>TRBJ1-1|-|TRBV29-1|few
CSVAPGMNTEAFF
TGCAGCGTTGCGCCAGGGATGAACACTGAAGCTTTCTTT
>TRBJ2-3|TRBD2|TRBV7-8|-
CASSLAPTSGRITDTQYF
TGTGCCAGCAGCTTAGCCCCTACTAGCGGGAGGATTACAGATACGCAGTATTTT
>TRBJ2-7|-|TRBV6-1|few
CASSEDIYEQYF
TGTGCCAGCAGTGAGGACATCTACGAGCAGTACTTC
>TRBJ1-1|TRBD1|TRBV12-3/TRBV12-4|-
CASSPRTGGSAEAFF
TGTGCCAGCAGTCCTAGAACAGGGGGCAGTGCTGAAGCTTTCTTT
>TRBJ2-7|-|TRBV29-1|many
CSVVTESSYEQYF
TGCAGCGTTGTTACGGAGAGCTCCTACGAGCAGTACTTC
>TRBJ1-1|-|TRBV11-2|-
CASGQRNTEAFF
TGTGCCAGCGGACAGCGGAACACTGAAGCTTTCTTT
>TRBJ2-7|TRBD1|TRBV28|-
CASSQGQDLYF
TGTGCCAGCAGTCAGGGACAGGACTTATACTTC
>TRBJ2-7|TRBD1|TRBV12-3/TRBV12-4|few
CASSSGQALEQYF
TGTGCCAGCAGTTCGGGACAGGCCCTCGAGCAGTACTTC
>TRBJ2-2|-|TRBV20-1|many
CSAGDGGTYGELFF
TGCAGTGCTGGCGATGGAGGGACCTACGGGGAGCTGTTTTTT
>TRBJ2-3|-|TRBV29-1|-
CSVPSRSVDTQYF
TGCAGCGTCCCCTCGCGGTCGGTAGATACGCAGTATTTT
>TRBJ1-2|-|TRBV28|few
CASSLAPNYGYTF
TGTGCCAGCAGTTTAGCCCCGAACTATGGCTACACCTTC
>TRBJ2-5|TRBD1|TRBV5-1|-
CASSFQGAIGETQYF
TGCGCCAGCAGCTTCCAGGGGGCGATCGGGGAGACCCAGTACTTC
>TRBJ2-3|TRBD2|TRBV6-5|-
CASSYSFSGRATDTQYF
TGTGCCAGCAGTTACTCCTTTAGCGGGAGGGCCACAGATACGCAGTATTTT
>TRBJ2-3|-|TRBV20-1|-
CSATDERGQDTQYF
TGCAGTGCGACGGACGAGAGGGGTCAGGATACGCAGTATTTT
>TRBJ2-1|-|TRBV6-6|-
CASRDGSGNEQFF
TGTGCCAGCAGGGACGGTAGTGGGAATGAGCAGTTCTTC
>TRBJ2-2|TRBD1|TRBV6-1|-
CASPRNRGSGELFF
TGTGCCAGCCCCCGGAACAGGGGGTCCGGGGAGCTGTTTTTT
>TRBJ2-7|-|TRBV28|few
CASTPGTPYEQYF
TGTGCCAGCACCCCGGGAACCCCCTACGAGCAGTACTTC